The sequence of this TCR beta chain was determined in a study of cytomegalovirus exposure and HLA in healthy donors (dated by TCRdb to the late 2010s). Regarding the complete study: In an earlier analysis of approximately 640 of the donors, 276 Gb of sequence data and 95 million to 130 million unique TCR beta sequences from about 179 million T cells were reported. Roughly 5 DR-DQ haplotypes were handled as single units for association and clustering because linkage in the cohort was strong. A later genetic analysis took genome-wide SNP genotypes for about 60% of the roughly 670 donors and used that subset as a discovery cohort. Donor age, sex, ethnicity and CMV serostatus were collected together with the repertoire data. In an earlier analysis of roughly 580 of the donors, high-throughput TCR beta sequencing was used to judge whether each TCR beta V gene segment behaved as functional or pseudogenic. A separate validation cohort of over a hundred different subjects was used in addition to the approximately 670-subject first cohort. Among roughly 400 genotyped donors of the cohort, an average of roughly 230,000 unique TCR beta nucleotide sequences was sequenced per donor, of which about 19% were non-productive. Of the roughly 400 genotyped donors, approximately 83% fell in the genetic ancestry cluster associated with self-reported Caucasian donors. Class I and class II HLA loci were covered by the typing at four-digit resolution. To predict cytomegalovirus infection status, the study combined high-throughput TCR immunosequencing, statistical association of individual TCRs with disease status, and machine learning. Approximately 310 gigabases of sequencing data and approximately 80 million unique TCR sequences were included in an early release covering around 600 HLA-typed donors. To study patterns of TCR occurrence, a later analysis re-analyzed previously published TCR beta repertoires from 550 to 800 donors and added high-resolution HLA genotyping. The study profiled the T cell repertoires of hundreds of subjects by immunosequencing and related them to cytomegalovirus serostatus. Rather than using new phenotypic data, the later analysis identified candidate immune exposures from TCR beta sequences and from how often those sequences occurred across donors. All discovery cohort repertoires had been generated on a single sequencing platform. The aim of the study was to test whether cataloging public T cell receptors could identify signatures of past pathogen exposure. The number of typed donors differed by locus: about 620-640 for A, B, C, DRB1 and DQB1; approximately 540 for DQA1; over 600 for DPA1; and about 470 for DPB1.

Broader findings and caveats from the paper: Because counts were too low, about 15 rarely observed V segments, including chromosome 9 orphons, were left out of the earlier analysis of about 500 of the donors. According to a later genetic analysis, donors in an Asian-associated ancestry cluster had fewer N-insertions in productive TCRs than the roughly 700-donor mean. Most TCR sequences were seen in very few donors, while some public TCRs were found in many individuals. The cohort was sequenced for TCR beta chains only, and without alpha or paired-chain data the features that could be detected were limited. A later genetic analysis associated a missense DCLRE1C variant with V-gene and J-gene trimming of TCR beta chains, and an independent cohort replicated the association. Linkage disequilibrium might explain the correlated functional status among segregating V segments, but an unknown experimental factor could not be excluded. Because HLA typing was missing for some donors at each locus, association tests included only the typed subset. Specific HLA alleles were associated with roughly 17,000 TCR beta sequences at a false discovery rate of 0.05 in a later analysis. A few of the identified cytomegalovirus-associated TCR beta chains were confirmed in vitro to be specific for cytomegalovirus antigens. In a later analysis, most CMV-associated TCR beta chains were found to appear HLA-restricted, with HLA associations seemingly driven largely by CMV exposure. In a later analysis, the rate of TCR association differed among HLA loci, with DRB1 alleles having the most associated TCRs and HLA-C alleles having the fewest. In both the original and validation cohorts, the classifier was reported to diagnose cytomegalovirus status with high specificity and sensitivity. The sequencing pipeline was judged likely to have produced a cluster of highly shared sequence variants as a technical artifact. Compared with equally common non-associated chains, HLA-associated TCR beta chains in a later analysis were more clonally expanded and had lower generation probabilities. According to a later analysis, parvovirus B19, influenza, CMV and Epstein-Barr virus appeared linked to several top co-occurrence clusters. When HLA alleles, especially DR and DQ, strongly co-occurred, TCR associations were difficult to assign to individual alleles. Presence/absence analyses assumed roughly uniform sequencing depth across donors, an assumption that may not hold. The authors suggested that the approach could potentially be extended to other disease states and immunological phenotypes. A further reported finding was that TCR beta sequences accurately predicted the HLA-A and HLA-B alleles for most subjects in the first cohort. The 87-base-pair reads could not distinguish some IMGT-functional V segments, including TRBV6-2 and TRBV6-3, so those segments were excluded. A total of 150 or so TCR beta chains were listed by the study as associated with cytomegalovirus. Immune exposure information for the cohort was limited to CMV serostatus. Broadly in line with IMGT annotations, most TCR beta V segments showed up in productive rearrangements about 87% or about 30% of the time in an earlier analysis of 450 to 750 of the donors.

Preparation of the library involved the immunoSEQ multiplex PCR assay. For the multiplex PCR, a mixture combining 60 forward primers for TCR Vbeta segments and 13 reverse primers for TCR Jbeta segments was used. The CDR3 region of rearranged TCR beta genes was amplified from genomic DNA with a multiplex PCR assay. Amplified TCR beta libraries were sequenced as 87-base-pair reads on the Illumina HiSeq System. The original pipeline was this. A later analysis tallied tens of millions of unique TCR beta chains across the approximately 670 repertoires, and about 12 million of those chains were shared by two or more donors. Raw reads were error-corrected and collapsed into unique sequences with a nearest-neighbor algorithm that merged closely related sequences to remove PCR and sequencing errors. CDR3 sequences were aligned to IMGT reference sequences to assign V, D and J gene segments. For a sequence to be retained, a match of at least six nucleotides to both a V gene segment and a J gene segment was required. A rearrangement counted as productive if the CDR3 had no stop codons and remained in frame with V and J, and every other rearrangement counted as non-productive. CDR3 was defined according to IMGT convention as the region running from the second conserved V-encoded cysteine to the conserved J-encoded phenylalanine. In an earlier analysis of more than 550 of the donors, sequences lacking an unambiguous match to a single V gene segment were excluded. An earlier analysis of a few hundred of the donors called V segments functional above 56.7% productive rearrangements and segregating when the between-donor standard deviation exceeded 5%. A statistical classification framework was developed to diagnose cytomegalovirus status using the catalog of TCR beta chain sequences. V and J gene assignment, in a later analysis, came from comparing TCR nucleotide sequences with IMGT/GENE-DB human TR gene sequences. A later analysis assigned CDR3 sequences and most-parsimonious VDJ recombination scenarios with the TCRdist pipeline. In a later analysis, each TCR beta chain was defined by its CDR3 amino acid sequence together with its V-gene family, and reads without a unique V-gene family were excluded. To address suspected cross-contamination and a sequencing artifact, a later analysis removed a few hundred highly shared, low-generation-probability nucleotide sequences. A later analysis calculated a clonal expansion index for each public chain from normalized within-repertoire ranks of inferred template counts. Generation probabilities in a later analysis came from a VDJ recombination model fitted to out-of-frame rearrangements, and those results were checked against IGoR. Hypergeometric tests were used in a later analysis to score TCR-TCR, TCR-HLA and TCR-CMV co-occurrence, with a repertoire-size bias correction applied to the TCR pairs. To estimate false discovery rates, a later analysis permuted the HLA or CMV assignments 20 times. A later analysis grouped co-occurring TCRs with DBSCAN, adding TCRdist sequence similarity when clustering within HLA-allele-positive subsets. For co-occurrence clustering, repertoires with fewer than 30,000 or more than 120,000 public chains were excluded, along with a handful of repertoires with anomalous nucleotide sharing. What TCRdb holds here is the immuneACCESS table cut down to in-frame rearrangements. Part of the clones is not present; checked against another copy, under half of the missing clones reflect an unresolved V gene, and the others are unexplained. That table furnishes V, J and clone size, whereas the DNA furnished D and trimming. Present in this sample are some 85,000 clones, nearly 80% of which were seen just once. The leading ten clones occupy roughly 4.2% of the sample.

The cohort consisted of approximately 670 healthy bone marrow donors. Cohort members were all nominally healthy when sampled, although unrecorded immune exposures were likely present. The donor tested CMV seropositive, placing the donor among the 250 to 350 seropositive members of the cohort. Every donor gave a peripheral blood sample, and the peripheral blood mononuclear cells from that sample were used for TCR beta sequencing. Genomic DNA extraction from the blood cell samples was performed with the Qiagen DNeasy Blood Extraction Kit. Note on this clone: Its antigen is not yet known. Base qualities are not recorded, but no much larger clone differs from it by a single base.

Between the V and J ends, shortened by 5 bases and 0 bases respectively, the junction contains 9 bases. In the germline V gene, CDR1 corresponds to SGHNT and CDR2 to YENEEA. Inclusive of the bounding cysteine and phenylalanine, the CDR3 is 14 residues long. Of the read, only the CDR3 DNA is kept; its 42 bases are in frame from base 1. Recombination linked TRBV11-3 to TRBJ2-3; the D gene is perhaps TRBD2, from 6 matching bases. The sequenced sample was PBMCs. The receptor was isolated from a woman between 35 and 50 years old in good health and CMV-seropositive. The bases are TGTGCCAGCAGCCCCGGACTAAGCACAGATACGCAGTATTTT. This yields the protein CASSPGLSTDTQYF.